Below are 14 T cell receptor beta chains sequenced from a single sample in a study of T cells in Graves' hyperthyroidism and ophthalmopathy (dated by TCRdb to between 2019 and 2020). The library was generated by multiplex PCR. Sequencer: Illumina HiSeq 2000. Amplification of TCR beta CDR3 regions was carried out from RNA transcripts. A first-round RT-PCR of the TCR CDR3 used the HTBI primer set with the Qiagen OneStep RT-PCR kit. TCRdb's own reprocessing of the public reads used fastp at Q25 and MiXCR and kept productive beta chains. Identical CDR3 proteins give one entry, which carries the most common genes and DNA. Recorded for this sample are some 570,000 distinct CDR3 sequences; approximately 17% of them occurred a single time. The top ten constitute approximately 15% of the sample. The sample taken for sequencing was blood. These receptors all stem from a woman aged 18-29 years with Graves' ophthalmopathy.

This clonotype has a count of ten or more. The gene calls are TRBV7-2 and TRBJ2-5; 9 bases are shared with TRBD2. CDR3 length: 16 amino acids. Trimming removed 4 bases from V and 5 bases from J; junction bases left unmatched: 11. Germline V CDR1 and CDR2: SGHTA, FQGNSA. The DNA for the CDR3 is TGTGCCAGCAGCTCGACGGGAAGCGGGAGGAGGGAGACCCAGTACTTC. Encoded protein: CASSSTGSGRRETQYF.

DNA of the CDR3: TGCGCCAGCAGCTTGGTGGTGGGGGCGAACACCGGGGAGCTGTTTTTT. It codes for CASSLVVGANTGELFF. This chain joins TRBV5-1 and TRBJ2-2; D may be TRBD1 or TRBD2 (5 bases each). The germline V and J ends were trimmed by 0 bases and 0 bases, with 9 bases remaining between them. The CDR3 runs 16 residues. Germline assignment: CDR1 SGHRS and CDR2 YFSETQ.

The sample holds a few counts of this clonotype. The chain carries TRBV5-1 and TRBJ1-2, with D possibly TRBD1 on 5 matching bases. Per the germline V gene, CDR1 is SGHRS and CDR2 is YFSETQ. Trimming took off 0 bases at V and 0 bases at J, with 9 bases between the two ends. The CDR3 consists of 15 residues. The CDR3 nucleotides are TGCGCCAGCAGCTTGGGGGGGTTAGCTAACTATGGCTACACCTTC. Translated: CASSLGGLANYGYTF.

The chain uses TRBV12-3 or TRBV12-4 and TRBJ2-4; 8 nucleotides match TRBD1. This CDR3 is 16 amino acids long. Trimming removed 11 bases from V and 5 bases from J; junction bases left unmatched: 17. CDR3 in DNA: TGTGCCTCATCTTGGATGATCACAGGGGGAGAAAACATTCAGTACTTC. Its protein is CASSWMITGGENIQYF.

A few counts support this clonotype. This rearrangement joins TRBV6-1 to TRBJ1-6; D is possibly TRBD1 (5 bases). The CDR3 sequence is 13 residues long. V lost 6 bases, J lost 9 bases, and 12 bases lay in between. CDR1 and CDR2 (germline): MNHNS, SASEGT. The CDR3, as DNA: TGTGCCAGCAGCCCGAAGGGGATTTCACCCCTCCACTTT. It encodes CASSPKGISPLHF.

This chain joins TRBV4-3 and TRBJ2-7, with D possibly matching TRBD2 (6 bases). CDR3 length: 16 residues. Germline CDR1 is LGHNA and CDR2 is YSLEER. The V gene lost 0 bases and the J gene lost 4 bases, with 16 bases spanning the gap. CDR3 region: CASSQEGASEPYEQYF. The CDR3 coding sequence is TGCGCCAGCAGCCAAGAAGGCGCTAGCGAACCTTACGAGCAGTACTTC.

The chain carries TRBV11-1 and TRBJ1-1, with a tentative D call TRBD1 (5 bases). Germline V gene data show CDR1 as SGHAT and CDR2 as FQDESV (reference sequence). V lost 3 bases and J lost 0, with 11 bases in between. The CDR3 covers 15 residues. In DNA form, the CDR3 reads TGTGCCAGCAGCTTCTCGGGGGGGATGAACACTGAAGCTTTCTTT. Protein product: CASSFSGGMNTEAFF.

This chain uses TRBV5-5 with TRBJ2-2; 7 nucleotides match TRBD2. The CDR3 has 15 residues. V was clipped by 3 bases and J by 0 bases; unmatched bases: 2. CDR1 SGHKS and CDR2 YYEKEE come from the germline V gene (reference sequence). CDR3 sequence: CASSWGGSNTGELFF. CDR3 sequence (DNA): TGTGCCAGCAGCTGGGGGGGGTCGAACACCGGGGAGCTGTTTTTT.

A few counts support this clonotype. This chain links TRBV7-2 with TRBJ1-3; D not resolved. Germline values: CDR1 SGHTA, CDR2 FQGNSA. V was pared by 2 bases and J by 2 bases, with 22 bases between. The CDR3 contains 19 residues. CDR3 nucleotide sequence: TGTGCCAGCAGCTTATTTTGGACGAGGAAGGGATGGCCTGGAAACACCATATATTTT. This sequence encodes CASSLFWTRKGWPGNTIYF.

At least ten counts were recorded for this clonotype. The chain carries TRBV7-3 and TRBJ2-1; D may be TRBD2 (6 bases). Germline-derived CDR1 and CDR2 are SGHTA and FQGTGA. Trimming pared 2 bases from V and 0 bases from J, leaving 14 bases between. The CDR3 length is 17 residues. The CDR3 DNA is TGTGCCAGCAGCTTAGATCTTGGGGGGAGCTCCTACAATGAGCAGTTCTTC. As protein: CASSLDLGGSSYNEQFF.

The rearrangement joins TRBV18 to TRBJ2-5; D perhaps matches TRBD2 (6 bases). Germline V gene data show CDR1 as KGHSH and CDR2 as LQKENI. This CDR3 is built from 17 residues. V lost 4 bases to trimming and J lost 0 bases, with 18 bases between them. As DNA, the CDR3 is TGTGCCAGCTCACTGAAGCAGCTAGCGCAGTACCAAGAGACCCAGTACTTC. Translating gives CASSLKQLAQYQETQYF.

This clonotype was counted only a few times. The chain carries TRBV19 and TRBJ1-2; D not certain. CDR1 is LNHDA, CDR2 SQIVND, per germline (reference sequence). This CDR3 spans 14 amino acids. The germline V and J ends were trimmed by 3 bases and 8 bases, with 16 bases remaining between them. CDR3 in amino acids: CASSISRDTLGYTF. DNA for the CDR3: TGTGCCAGTAGTATTTCACGCGACACTCTCGGCTACACCTTC.

This clonotype has ten or more counts. The chain employs TRBV20-1 and TRBJ2-7; 11 nucleotides agree with TRBD2. The J segment lost 2 bases and the V segment lost 3 bases, leaving 3 bases of the junction unmatched. This CDR3 is built from 14 residues. Germline V gene data show CDR1 as DFQATT and CDR2 as SNEGSKA (reference sequence). CDR3 bases: TGCAGTGCTAGTCTTAGCGGGAGGGCCTACGAGCAGTACTTC. It is translated as CSASLSGRAYEQYF.

This clonotype was seen at least ten times. This chain links TRBV7-3 with TRBJ2-1; the match to TRBD2 covers 7 bases. With V trimmed by 3 bases and J by 9 bases, 8 bases remained unmatched. The CDR3 is made up of 14 amino acids. Germline V gene sequence: CDR1 SGHTA, CDR2 FQGTGA. The CDR3 DNA reads as TGTGCCAGCAGCTTGACTAGCTACGCGGGTGAGCAGTTCTTC. Translated: CASSLTSYAGEQFF. Using reference TRBV7-3 and TRBJ2-1 for the parts outside the CDR3, the full variable domain is GAGVSQTPSNKVTEKGKYVELRCDPISGHTALYWYRQSLGQGPEFLIYFQGTGAADDSGLPNDRFFAVRPEGSVSTLKIQRTERGDSAVYLCASSLTSYAGEQFFGPGTRLTVL.